This T cell receptor (beta chain) was sequenced for a study of T and B cells in COVID-19 patients. Study overall: Blood was sampled from COVID-19 patients who were either actively infected or recovered. Critical illness requiring mechanical ventilation or extracorporeal membrane oxygenation affected three fifths of the roughly 20 active-infection patients. Broader study findings: At recovery TRB diversity and richness exceeded healthy donors, after highly clonal active COVID-19 repertoires. Early severe-case samples and blood from mildly ill patients during symptoms were in short supply.

This clonotype was picked up many times. As yet, its antigen is unknown. TRB was amplified from about 250-500 ng of blood genomic DNA. TRB rearrangements were amplified by multiplex PCR with BIOMED2 TRB-A/B primers. One entry per CDR3 protein, called by TCRdb with MiXCR from the multiplex PCR reads. The sample records some 10,000 distinct CDR3 sequences, around 30% being singletons. CDR3 length: 16 amino acids. Germline V lookup: CDR1 KGHSH, CDR2 LQKENI. With V trimmed by 0 bases and J by 3 bases, 5 bases remained unmatched. The receptor's source is a human donor who had recovered from COVID-19. The specimen was blood. The chain carries TRBV18 and TRBJ2-1; the match to TRBD2 covers 7 bases. DNA for the CDR3: TGTGCCAGCTCACCACCTTTGCGGGAGATCTACAATGAGCAGTTCTTC. It codes for CASSPPLREIYNEQFF.